This paragraph covers one T cell receptor beta chain sequence. Original methodology: The authors estimated nucleated cell counts from reference gene primer amplification. The table came from immunoSEQ multiplex PCR; TCRdb's copy has only in-frame clones and leaves some out. Clone size and V and J calls were adopted from that table, with D and trimming inferred from the DNA. The sample carries 95,000 to 150,000 clones, approximately 87% recorded once. The data stem from a study of blood T cell repertoires in COVID-19. At the level of the study: There were acute and convalescent COVID-19 samples, and they came from the United States, Italy and Spain. From T cells, B-cell-depleted T cells, or PBMCs came the material, which was cDNA or gDNA.

This clonotype originated in a woman in her 70s with acute or convalescent COVID-19. The sample consisted of peripheral blood.

DNA of the CDR3: TGTGCCAGCAGCTTAGGGAGCTCTGGAAACACCATATATTTT. The encoded protein is CASSLGSSGNTIYF. The V and J genes are TRBV7-2 and TRBJ1-3; D is unclear. The CDR3 runs 14 residues. Germline V lookup: CDR1 SGHTA, CDR2 FQGNSA. The V gene lost 1 base and the J gene lost 0 bases, with 4 bases spanning the gap.